This TCR beta chain was retrieved from a study of tumor-infiltrating lymphocytes in primary liver carcinoma. Study-wide findings and caveats: Appearing in all five tumor regions was true of only about 8-25% of top clones. Whereas tumor region pairs overlapped more, tumor-adjacent and tumor-blood pairs overlapped less. Tumor specimens were characterized by a significantly higher top-250-clone fraction than blood (p = 0.039).

With a constant-region primer, TCR beta cDNA was made from approximately 450 ng of total RNA. Slightly modified ARM-PCR, run as three nested multiplex PCR rounds, produced the TCR beta libraries. TRBV1-TRBV30 forward primers paired with a C-beta reverse primer were used in the first two PCR rounds, which ran roughly 10 cycles each. MiXCR, run by TCRdb on the multiplex PCR reads, gives a single entry per CDR3 protein. The sample shows 55,000 to 70,000 distinct CDR3 sequences, roughly 70% of them seen only once. For each extraction, RNA and DNA were obtained together from around 20-30 mg of unsorted bulk tissue. Donors were untreated and chronically infected with HBV. As concerns this clonotype: The antigen remains unidentified. The junction departs from germline at one end; a sequencing error may be responsible.

This CDR3 has 14 residues. The germline V gene encodes CDR1 SEHNR and CDR2 FQNEAQ (reference sequence). The receptor's source is a man aged 35-49 years with primary liver carcinoma and hepatitis B virus infection. J is TRBJ2-7 and V is TRBV7-9, with 7 positions matching TRBD1. Sequencing used liver tumor tissue from sampling region 2. Documented subset: tumor region T2, inferior pole. The DNA for the CDR3 is TGTGCCGGCAGCTTAGAAGGGGGCGGCTACGAGCAGTATTTC. Translating it yields CAGSLEGGGYEQYF.